The 5 T cell receptor beta chains listed next were all sequenced from one sample in a study of regulatory T cells in long-lasting Graves disease. TCR beta libraries were built with iRepertoire HTBI primers and Arm-PCR of CDR3 regions. MiXCR was run by TCRdb on the multiplex PCR reads, yielding one entry per CDR3 protein. The sample yields 350,000 to 500,000 distinct CDR3 sequences, 16% seen once. This sample's time point: newly diagnosed GD, antithyroid drugs for less than 3 months. Extracted PBMC RNA gave rise to the TCR library. These data were also reused for a study on T cells in Graves' hyperthyroidism and ophthalmopathy.

The sequencing used peripheral blood mononuclear cells (PBMCs), collected at new diagnosis, from a patient treated with antithyroid drugs. Source of these receptors: a woman in her late teens or twenties with Graves disease.

J is TRBJ2-7 and V is TRBV5-1; tentative D call: TRBD1 (6 bases). The J call is uncertain, as TRBJ2-5 better fits the DNA end. The CDR3 contains 13 residues. CDR1 SGHRS and CDR2 YFSETQ come from the germline V gene. CDR3 coding DNA: TGCGCCAGCAGCTCAGGGGTTGAAGAGACCCAGTACTTC. Its translation: CASSSGVEETQYF.

This clonotype was counted at least ten times. The rearrangement joins TRBV28 to TRBJ2-3, with D perhaps TRBD1 (6 bases). With 1 base removed from V and 7 bases from J, the gap between germline ends came to 12 bases. The CDR3 loop spans 14 amino acids. The V gene's germline CDR1 is MDHEN and CDR2 SYDVKM. CDR3 sequence: CASSLSGAQYTQYF. Written as DNA, the CDR3 is TGTGCCAGCAGTTTATCAGGGGCTCAATATACGCAGTATTTT.

This clonotype was detected a few times. This likely stems from a read error, as it lies one base from a far larger clone. V is TRBV28 and J is TRBJ2-3; the D is unclear. The closer fit of TRBJ2-5 to the DNA end suggests the J call may be wrong. This CDR3 has 11 residues. CDR1 and CDR2 (germline): MDHEN, SYDVKM. CDR3: CACSLSETQYF. The DNA for the CDR3 is TGTGCCTGCAGTTTATCAGAGACCCAGTACTTC.

DNA of the CDR3: TGTGCCAGCAGCTTTGCTAGCGGAAAAGAGACCCAGTACTTC. This codes for CASSFASGKETQYF. V and J are TRBV7-2 and TRBJ2-5, with 7 nucleotides matching TRBD2. V lost 3 bases to trimming and J lost 3 bases; unmatched junction nucleotides: 4. The CDR3 totals 14 residues. Looked up from germline, CDR1 is SGHTA and CDR2 is FQGNSA.

The table lists this clonotype with many counts. This chain links TRBV29-1 with TRBJ2-5, with 8 bases lining up with TRBD2. From germline, CDR1 is SQVTM and CDR2 ANQGSEA. This CDR3 has 14 amino acids. Losses at the gene ends were 3 bases for V and 7 bases for J; bases not matched to a gene: 10. CDR3 DNA sequence: TGCAGCGTTGAGGAATTAGCGGGGTCTGGGACCCAGTACTTC. Encoded protein: CSVEELAGSGTQYF.